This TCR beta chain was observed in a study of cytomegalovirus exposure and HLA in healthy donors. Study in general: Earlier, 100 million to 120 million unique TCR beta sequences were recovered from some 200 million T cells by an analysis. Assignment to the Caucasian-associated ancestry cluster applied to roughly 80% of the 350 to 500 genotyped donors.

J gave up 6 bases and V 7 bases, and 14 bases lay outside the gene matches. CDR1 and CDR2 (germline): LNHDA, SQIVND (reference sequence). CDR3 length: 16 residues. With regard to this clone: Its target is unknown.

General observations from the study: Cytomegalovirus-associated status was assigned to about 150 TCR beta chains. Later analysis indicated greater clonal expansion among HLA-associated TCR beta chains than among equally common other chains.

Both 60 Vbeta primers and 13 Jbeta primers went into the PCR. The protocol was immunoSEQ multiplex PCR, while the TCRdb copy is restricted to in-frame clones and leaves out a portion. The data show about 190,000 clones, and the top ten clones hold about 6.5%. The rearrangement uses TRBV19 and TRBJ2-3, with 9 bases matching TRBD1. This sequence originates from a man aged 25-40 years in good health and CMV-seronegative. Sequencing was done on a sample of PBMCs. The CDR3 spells CASTWDREYGSDTQYF. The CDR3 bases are TGTGCCAGTACCTGGGACAGGGAGTATGGTTCTGATACGCAGTATTTT.